The 29 T cell receptor beta chains given below trace back to one sample, sequenced in a study of identical twins. TCRdb reprocessed the 5' RACE reads via MiXCR and lists one record per CDR3 protein. Of 200,000 to 300,000 distinct CDR3 sequences in the sample, about 10% were seen once. Specimen: memory T cells sorted from blood. These receptors were collected from a man aged 50 to 60 in good health.

This clonotype was recorded many times. The rearrangement joins TRBV3-1 to TRBJ1-2; a possible D gene is TRBD1 (5 bases). V was clipped by 3 bases and J by 4 bases, with 15 bases between them. Germline values: CDR1 LGHDT, CDR2 YNNKEL (reference sequence). The CDR3 contains 15 residues. CDR3 region: CASSHSVIRAYGYTF. The CDR3 DNA is TGTGCCAGCAGCCATTCCGTGATCAGGGCCTATGGCTACACCTTC.

The rearrangement uses TRBV6-1 and TRBJ1-1; D not resolved. Between the trimmed V and J ends, which lost 5 bases and 0 bases, there was a span of 13 bases. The CDR3 spans 15 residues. CDR1 and CDR2 from the germline V gene are MNHNS and SASEGT. The CDR3 sequence: CASSRARSMNTEAFF. The DNA for the CDR3 is TGTGCCAGCAGTAGGGCCCGCTCAATGAACACTGAAGCTTTCTTT.

The table lists this clonotype with many counts. The rearrangement links TRBV28 to TRBJ2-7, with 11 bases matching TRBD2. V lost 5 bases to trimming and J lost 0 bases; unmatched junction nucleotides: 6. CDR3 size: 16 residues. Germline V gene lookup returns CDR1 MDHEN and CDR2 SYDVKM. The CDR3 region has the DNA TGTGCCAGCAGTATCTCGACTAGCGGGGACTCCTACGAGCAGTACTTC. It specifies CASSISTSGDSYEQYF.

This clonotype was detected many times. The J gene is TRBJ2-1, the V gene TRBV5-1; 9 positions match TRBD1. Per the germline V gene, CDR1 is SGHRS and CDR2 is YFSETQ. V gave up 4 bases and J gave up 9 bases; unmatched junction bases: 14. The CDR3 is 16 amino acids. DNA for the CDR3: TGCGCCAGCAGCCCCGCATCGGGACAGGGACGTGGTGAGCAGTTCTTC. Translating it yields CASSPASGQGRGEQFF.

This clonotype has ten or more counts. The chain links TRBV24-1 to TRBJ2-1; 12 bases align to TRBD2. V shed 4 bases and J 9 bases; nucleotides not matched to a gene: 9. From germline, CDR1 is KGHDR and CDR2 SFDVKD. The CDR3 sequence is 16 residues long. The CDR3, as DNA: TGTGCCACCAGTGACCCACTAGCGGGGGGCCTCAGTGAGCAGTTCTTC. Its translation is CATSDPLAGGLSEQFF.

The genes are TRBV29-1 and TRBJ2-7; 7 bases agree with TRBD1. V shed 0 bases, J shed 2 bases, and the junction held 10 bases outside the gene matches. CDR3 length: 16 amino acids. CDR1 and CDR2 (germline): SQVTM, ANQGSEA. CDR3 coding DNA: TGCAGCGTTGAAGATCGGGGTGAAGGGGGCACCTACGAGCAGTACTTC. Its protein is CSVEDRGEGGTYEQYF.

The sample holds many counts of this clonotype. The J gene is TRBJ2-1, the V gene TRBV5-1; 8 nucleotides line up with TRBD1. V was pared by 0 bases and J by 8 bases, with 13 bases of the junction left unmatched. This CDR3 has 17 amino acids. CDR1 is SGHRS, CDR2 YFSETQ, per germline. CDR3: CASSLALGQVGGDEQFF. The CDR3 DNA sequence: TGCGCCAGCAGCTTGGCTCTGGGACAGGTGGGGGGCGATGAGCAGTTCTTC. Drawing the rest from reference TRBV5-1 and TRBJ2-1, the complete variable domain is KAGVTQTPRYLIKTRGQQVTLSCSPISGHRSVSWYQQTPGQGLQFLFEYFSETQRNKGNFPGRFSGRQFSNSRSEMNVSTLELGDSALYLCASSLALGQVGGDEQFFGPGTRLTVL.

This chain joins TRBV4-1 and TRBJ1-2; a possible D gene is TRBD1 (6 bases). The CDR3 spans 15 residues. Deletions cut 0 bases from V and 8 bases from J, with 16 bases between. CDR1 is MGHRA and CDR2 is YSYEKL in the germline V gene. CDR3 sequence reads: CASSQETGSRAGYTF. The CDR3 DNA is TGCGCCAGCAGCCAAGAAACAGGGAGCAGGGCAGGCTACACCTTC.

A word on this clonotype: A read error may be the cause here, since a much bigger clone is one base away. The rearrangement links TRBV5-6 to TRBJ2-1; TRBD1 matches 8 bases. In germline, CDR1 is SGHDT, CDR2 YYEEEE. The CDR3 contains 13 residues. The CDR3 nucleotides are TGTGCCACCAGCTTATACAGGGGGTATGAGCAGTTCTTC. Protein sequence: CATSLYRGYEQFF.

The chain has TRBV10-3 and TRBJ1-5; unclear D gene. The CDR3 sequence is 15 residues long. The germline V gene encodes CDR1 ENHRY and CDR2 SYGVKD. The ends were cut back, 0 bases at V and 4 bases at J, with 10 bases in the middle. The CDR3 protein is CAISESGPPNQPQHF. The CDR3, as DNA: TGTGCCATCAGTGAGTCAGGGCCCCCTAATCAGCCCCAGCATTTT.

This clonotype was seen ten or more times. The chain employs TRBV29-1 and TRBJ1-2; no clear D. Germline V gives CDR1 SQVTM, CDR2 ANQGSEA. Trimming cost V 3 bases and J 8 bases, with 13 bases left between them. CDR3 length equals 12 residues. Here the CDR3 DNA reads TGCAGCGTTGAGGACTTCAAGTGGGGCTACACCTTC. Its protein is CSVEDFKWGYTF.

V gene TRBV20-1 combines with J gene TRBJ2-3, with D hard to call. Germline V gene sequence: CDR1 DFQATT, CDR2 SNEGSKA (reference sequence). The CDR3 contains 14 residues. Trimming cost V 3 bases and J 0 bases, with 10 bases left between them. The CDR3 nucleotides read TGCAGTGCTAGTTCCCATTCCAGCACAGATACGCAGTATTTT. Translation: CSASSHSSTDTQYF.

This clonotype was detected ten times or more. The DNA of the CDR3 is TGTGCCAGCAGCTTAACCCAGGGGGGGTCCTACGAGCAGTACTTC. Its protein is CASSLTQGGSYEQYF. The rearrangement uses TRBV11-2 and TRBJ2-7; D tentatively fits TRBD1 or TRBD2 (7 bases each). Trimming took off 2 bases at V and 1 base at J, with 12 bases between the two ends. The germline V gene has CDR1 SGHAT and CDR2 FQNNGV. The CDR3 spans 15 residues.

This clonotype was observed a few times. The chain employs TRBV12-3 or TRBV12-4 and TRBJ2-1; 7 bases are shared with TRBD2. Trimming removed 4 bases from V and 3 bases from J; junction bases left unmatched: 3. The CDR3 is 14 amino acids. This chain's CDR3 is CASSSLADYNEQFF. In DNA, the CDR3 is TGTGCCAGCAGTTCGCTAGCGGACTACAATGAGCAGTTCTTC.

This clonotype was seen repeatedly, ten times or more. This sequence joins TRBV5-5 and TRBJ2-3, with D perhaps matching TRBD1 (6 bases). CDR3 length equals 17 residues. V was shortened by 0 bases and J by 2 bases, with 16 bases between the two germline ends. Germline V lookup: CDR1 SGHKS, CDR2 YYEKEE (reference sequence). The CDR3 region has the DNA TGTGCCAGCAGCTTGGTCCGGCATGGGGGCACCACAGATACGCAGTATTTT. Its translation is CASSLVRHGGTTDTQYF.

This clonotype has a handful of counts. This rearrangement joins TRBV6-2 or TRBV6-3 to TRBJ2-5, with 10 nucleotides matching TRBD1. Looked up from germline, CDR1 is MNHEY and CDR2 is SVGEGT. J lost 4 bases, V lost 6 bases, and 14 bases had no gene match. CDR3 length: 17 amino acids. This CDR3 reads CASRPGRRTGGGETQYF. As DNA, the CDR3 is TGTGCCAGCAGACCAGGTCGACGGACAGGGGGAGGAGAGACCCAGTACTTC.

The chain couples TRBV10-3 to TRBJ2-7; D is uncertain. Germline lookup yields CDR1 ENHRY and CDR2 SYGVKD. This CDR3 spans 14 amino acids. The V end lost 5 bases, the J end lost 0 bases, and 11 bases lay between the germline ends. CDR3: CAISSPGYSYEQYF. CDR3 DNA sequence: TGTGCCATCAGTTCCCCGGGTTACTCCTACGAGCAGTACTTC.

This clonotype has more than one count but fewer than ten. The rearrangement links TRBV7-8 to TRBJ2-5; 7 nucleotides match TRBD1. Germline assignment: CDR1 SGHVS and CDR2 FQNEAQ. The CDR3 is 15 residues long. Trimming removed 1 base from V and 5 bases from J; junction bases left unmatched: 7. CDR3 nucleotides: TGTGCCAGCAGCTTAGTACCGGGACAGTGGGAGACCCAGTACTTC. It specifies CASSLVPGQWETQYF. Together with reference TRBV7-8 and TRBJ2-5, the CDR3 gives the full variable domain: GAGVSQSPRYKVAKRGQDVALRCDPISGHVSLFWYQQALGQGPEFLTYFQNEAQLDKSGLPSDRFFAERPEGSVSTLKIQRTQQEDSAVYLCASSLVPGQWETQYFGPGTRLLVL.

The chain combines TRBV7-9 with TRBJ2-2; D tentatively reads TRBD1 or TRBD2 (5 bases each). Trimming left V 5 bases short and J 7 bases short, with 14 bases between. This CDR3 comprises 14 residues. Germline loops: CDR1 SEHNR, CDR2 FQNEAQ (reference sequence). The CDR3 loop reads CASSLQGVDGELFF. CDR3 nucleotide sequence: TGTGCCAGCAGCCTGCAGGGAGTGGACGGGGAGCTGTTTTTT. Together with reference TRBV7-9 and TRBJ2-2, the CDR3 gives the full variable domain: DTGVSQNPRHKITKRGQNVTFRCDPISEHNRLYWYRQTLGQGPEFLTYFQNEAQLEKSRLLSDRFSAERPKGSFSTLEIQRTEQGDSAMYLCASSLQGVDGELFFGEGSRLTVL.

The chain recombines TRBV4-2 with TRBJ1-2; TRBD1 agrees at 7 bases. Germline V CDR1 and CDR2: LGHNA, YNFKEQ. Trimming removed 0 bases from V and 0 bases from J; junction bases left unmatched: 7. The CDR3 sequence is 17 residues long. CDR3 nucleotide sequence: TGTGCCAGCAGCCAAGATTATGGCAGGGGGACTAACTATGGCTACACCTTC. This codes for CASSQDYGRGTNYGYTF.

V is TRBV2 and J is TRBJ2-5; D unresolved. The CDR3 spans 13 residues. V lost 6 bases to trimming and J lost 0 bases, with 8 bases between them. Germline-derived CDR1 and CDR2 are SNHLY and FYNNEI. This chain's CDR3 is CASRAGYQETQYF. CDR3 in DNA: TGTGCCAGCAGAGCAGGTTACCAAGAGACCCAGTACTTC.

In regard to this clonotype: This may be a read error, as it is one base from a much larger clone. The chain carries TRBV6-2 or TRBV6-3 and TRBJ1-1, with D perhaps matching TRBD1 (5 bases). Germline V gene lookup returns CDR1 MNHEY and CDR2 SVGEGT. V was pared by 6 bases and J by 3 bases, with 11 bases between. The CDR3 totals 13 residues. The CDR3 sequence: CASRVAGHTEAFF. The CDR3 DNA is TGTGCCAGCAGGGTGGCGGGGCACACTGAAGCTTTCTTT.

The J gene is TRBJ1-2, the V gene TRBV5-8; D is possibly TRBD1 (5 bases). The V gene lost 0 bases and the J gene lost 4 bases, with 13 bases spanning the gap. CDR1 SGHTS and CDR2 YDEGEE come from the germline V gene. The CDR3 runs 15 residues. For the CDR3, the DNA is TGTGCCAGCAGCTTGGTCCGCGACAGATCCTATGGCTACACCTTC. Translation gives CASSLVRDRSYGYTF.

This chain joins TRBV11-2 and TRBJ1-4, with D perhaps TRBD1 (5 bases). In germline, CDR1 is SGHAT, CDR2 FQNNGV. Trimming pared 0 bases from V and 7 bases from J, leaving 12 bases between. The CDR3 runs to 15 residues. CDR3: CASSLDRHRIEKLFF. Written as DNA, the CDR3 is TGTGCCAGCAGCTTAGATCGGCACAGGATTGAAAAACTGTTTTTT.

This clonotype was counted only a few times. This chain connects TRBV6-6 to TRBJ1-2; D not resolved. The CDR3 consists of 13 residues. With 5 bases removed from V and 5 bases from J, the gap between germline ends came to 12 bases. Germline lookup yields CDR1 MNHNY and CDR2 SVGAGI (reference sequence). This CDR3 reads CASSPATPYGYTF. The CDR3 DNA sequence: TGTGCCAGCAGTCCCGCGACACCATATGGCTACACCTTC.

Only a few counts were recorded for this clonotype. This chain uses TRBV7-2 with TRBJ2-7; 11 bases line up with TRBD1. CDR1 is SGHTA and CDR2 is FQGNSA in the germline V gene. After removal of 2 bases from V and 5 bases from J, the junction contained 5 bases not matched to a gene. This CDR3 comprises 15 residues. DNA of the CDR3: TGTGCCAGCAGCTTAAGGACAGGGGGCGTCCACGAGCAGTACTTC. This translates into CASSLRTGGVHEQYF.

CDR3 protein: CASILAGVHNEQFF. The CDR3 DNA is TGTGCCAGTATTCTAGCGGGAGTACACAATGAGCAGTTCTTC. This chain connects TRBV12-3 or TRBV12-4 to TRBJ2-1, with 10 bases that match TRBD2. Unmatched junction bases numbered 7, after V lost 9 bases and J lost 5 bases. CDR3 length: 14 residues.

This clonotype was observed a handful of times. The V and J genes are TRBV5-1 and TRBJ2-7, with unresolved D. The CDR3 is 17 amino acids. Germline CDR1 SGHRS, CDR2 YFSETQ. The ends were cut back, 0 bases at V and 4 bases at J, with 20 bases in the middle. In DNA form, the CDR3 reads TGCGCCAGCAGCTTGGTCTCCGGAAAATCGGCGGAATACGAGCAGTACTTC. Translation: CASSLVSGKSAEYEQYF.

This clonotype was seen many times. The V call is TRBV18, the J call TRBJ2-7, with 10 bases aligning to TRBD2. V shed 2 bases and J 7 bases; nucleotides not matched to a gene: 8. The CDR3 is made up of 15 amino acids. CDR1 is KGHSH and CDR2 is LQKENI in the germline V gene. The CDR3 bases are TGTGCCAGCTCACCAACTAGCGGGGCCTTGGGAGAGCAGTACTTC. This translates into CASSPTSGALGEQYF.